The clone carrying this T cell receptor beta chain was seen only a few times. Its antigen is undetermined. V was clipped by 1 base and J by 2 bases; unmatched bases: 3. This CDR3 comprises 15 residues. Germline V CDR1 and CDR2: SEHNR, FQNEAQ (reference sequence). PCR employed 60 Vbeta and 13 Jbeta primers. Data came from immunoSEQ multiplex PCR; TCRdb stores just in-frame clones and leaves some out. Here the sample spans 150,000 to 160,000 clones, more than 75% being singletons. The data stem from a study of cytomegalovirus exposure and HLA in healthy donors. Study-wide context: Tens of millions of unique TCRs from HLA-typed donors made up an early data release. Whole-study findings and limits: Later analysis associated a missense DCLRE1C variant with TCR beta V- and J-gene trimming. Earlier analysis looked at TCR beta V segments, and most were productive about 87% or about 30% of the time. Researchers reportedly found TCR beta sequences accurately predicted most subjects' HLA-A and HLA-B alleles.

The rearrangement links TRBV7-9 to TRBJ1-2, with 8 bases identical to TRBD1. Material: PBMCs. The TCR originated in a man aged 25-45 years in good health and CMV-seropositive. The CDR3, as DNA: TGTGCCAGCAGCTTAGGGACAGGGCAAAACTATGGCTACACCTTC. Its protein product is CASSLGTGQNYGYTF.